This TCR beta chain stems from a study of CD8 T cells in Susac syndrome. Study results and limitations: The authors acknowledged that their TCR sequencing and HLA analysis involved a relatively small number of individuals.

The CDR3 spans 13 residues. The germline CDR1 and CDR2 sequences are LNHNV and YYDKDF (reference sequence). Trimming took 1 base from V and 5 from J, leaving 8 bases between them. An amount of RNA that ranged from about 0.45 to 1 ug was reverse transcribed with random hexamers. It was immunoSEQ multiplex PCR that amplified TCR beta CDR3 across 54 Vbeta and 13 Jbeta. TCRdb redid the calling of the immunoSEQ multiplex PCR reads with MiXCR, one entry per CDR3 protein. The sample yields 150,000 to 200,000 distinct CDR3 sequences, around 96% seen once. On this clonotype itself: Its specificity is unknown.

Stable or active relapsing-remitting multiple sclerosis, untreated and meeting revised McDonald criteria, defined the controls. While CD8+ and CD4+ T cells were isolated negatively, TEMRA cells were enriched by FACS. Sequencing was done on a sample of CD8+ T cells from PBMCs. The rearrangement links TRBV15 to TRBJ2-5; no definite D call. This receptor was obtained from a human donor with multiple sclerosis. CDR3 DNA sequence: TGTGCCACCAGCAGAGTTGGGATCGAGACCCAGTACTTC. Protein sequence: CATSRVGIETQYF.